A selection of T cell receptor beta chains follows, all from one sample in a study of cytomegalovirus exposure and HLA in healthy donors. Some clones are missing from TCRdb's copy, which holds only in-frame ones; the method was immunoSEQ multiplex PCR. The sample comprises 100,000 to 150,000 clones, around 78% of which are singletons, and less than 4.5% rests with the top ten. Material for sequencing was PBMCs. All receptors derive from a middle-aged man in good health and CMV-seronegative. Each CDR3 is given with its conserved first and last residue. The D gene is left open where the match is weak. The size field is filled for only some rows; it gives once, few, many or a size class.

TRBV7-2,-,TRBJ1-6,-,CASSNTGSPLHF,TGTGCCAGCAGTAACACAGGCTCACCCCTCCACTTT
TRBV18,once,TRBJ1-6,-,CASSPSGAYNSPLHF,TGTGCCAGCTCACCCTCGGGGGCCTATAATTCACCCCTCCACTTT
TRBV5-4,few,TRBJ2-1,TRBD2,CASSFSGGTYNEQFF,TGTGCCAGCAGCTTTAGCGGGGGGACCTACAATGAGCAGTTCTTC
TRBV23-1,-,TRBJ1-1,TRBD1,CASSHIRDRVGAEAFF,TGCGCCAGCAGCCATATACGAGACAGGGTTGGGGCTGAAGCTTTCTTT
TRBV19,few,TRBJ1-1,-,CASSNQGMTEAFF,TGTGCCAGTAGTAATCAGGGGATGACTGAAGCTTTCTTT
TRBV6-6,-,TRBJ1-5,-,CASSPGGPRNQPQHF,TGTGCCAGCAGCCCGGGGGGGCCCCGAAATCAGCCCCAGCATTTT
TRBV28,-,TRBJ1-3,TRBD1,CASSLSGGQGAGNTIYF,TGTGCCAGCAGTCTCTCGGGGGGACAGGGGGCTGGAAACACCATATATTTT
TRBV21-1,-,TRBJ2-1,-,CASSPKSAGYNEQFF,TGTGCCAGCAGCCCCAAGTCTGCGGGGTACAATGAGCAGTTCTTC
TRBV19,-,TRBJ1-2,TRBD1,CASSRQGAGYTF,TGTGCCAGTAGTAGACAGGGCGCTGGCTACACCTTC
TRBV2,-,TRBJ1-4,TRBD1,CASTGDRQEKLFF,TGTGCCAGCACAGGGGACAGGCAGGAAAAACTGTTTTTT
TRBV7-2,-,TRBJ2-3,TRBD2,CASLAGKITDTQYF,TGTGCCAGTCTAGCGGGGAAGATCACAGACACGCAGTATTTT
TRBV5-6,-,TRBJ1-1,-,CASSALSMFAEAFF,TGTGCCAGCAGCGCCTTGTCTATGTTTGCTGAAGCTTTCTTT
TRBV12-5,-,TRBJ1-3,-,CASAPRNSGNTIYF,TGTGCTAGTGCCCCGAGGAACTCTGGAAACACCATATATTTT
TRBV7-2,-,TRBJ1-2,TRBD1,CASRGGRQGEKYGYTF,TGTGCCAGCAGGGGGGGGAGACAGGGGGAGAAATATGGCTACACCTTC
TRBV14,few,TRBJ1-2,-,CASSGRRGNYGYTF,TGTGCCAGCAGCGGACGGAGGGGCAACTATGGCTACACCTTC
TRBV5-1,-,TRBJ1-6,TRBD1,CASSLGLTRGSSYNSPLHF,TGCGCCAGCAGCTTGGGGTTGACCAGGGGGAGCTCCTATAATTCACCCCTCCACTTT
TRBV18,-,TRBJ1-2,-,CASSPPTAMLFGYTF,TGTGCCAGCTCACCACCGACAGCTATGTTATTCGGCTACACCTTC
TRBV6-5,-,TRBJ2-7,TRBD2,CASTESGGPYEQYF,TGTGCCAGCACCGAAAGCGGGGGTCCCTACGAGCAGTACTTC
TRBV7-2,-,TRBJ2-7,TRBD2,CASSLGLAGGTFNEQYF,TGTGCCAGCAGCTTAGGACTAGCGGGGGGCACTTTCAACGAGCAGTACTTC
TRBV5-1,-,TRBJ2-7,TRBD1,CASSLVPGQYEQYF,TGCGCCAGCAGCTTGGTCCCGGGACAGTACGAGCAGTACTTC